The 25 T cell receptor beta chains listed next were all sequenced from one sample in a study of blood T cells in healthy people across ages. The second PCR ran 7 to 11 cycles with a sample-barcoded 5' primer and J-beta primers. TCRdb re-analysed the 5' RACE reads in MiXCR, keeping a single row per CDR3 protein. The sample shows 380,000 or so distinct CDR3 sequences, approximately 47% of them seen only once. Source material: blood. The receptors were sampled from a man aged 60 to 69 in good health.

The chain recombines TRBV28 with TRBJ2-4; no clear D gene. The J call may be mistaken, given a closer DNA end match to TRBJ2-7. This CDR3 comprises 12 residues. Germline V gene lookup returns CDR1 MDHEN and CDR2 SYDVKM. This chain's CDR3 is CASSSSAHEQYF. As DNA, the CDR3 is TGTGCCAGCAGTTCCTCAGCGCACGAGCAGTACTTC.

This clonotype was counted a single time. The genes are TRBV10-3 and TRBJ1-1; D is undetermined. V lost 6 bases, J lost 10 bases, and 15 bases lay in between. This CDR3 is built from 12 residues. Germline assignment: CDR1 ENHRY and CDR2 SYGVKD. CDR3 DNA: TGTGCCATCAGGAACGGGTTGGTGTCAGCTTTCTTT. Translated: CAIRNGLVSAFF.

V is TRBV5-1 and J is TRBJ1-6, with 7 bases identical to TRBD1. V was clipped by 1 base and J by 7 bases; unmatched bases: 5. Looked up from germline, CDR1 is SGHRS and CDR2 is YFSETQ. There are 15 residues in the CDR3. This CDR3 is CASSLTQDRNSPLHF. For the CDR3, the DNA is TGCGCCAGCAGCTTGACCCAGGACAGGAATTCACCCCTCCACTTT. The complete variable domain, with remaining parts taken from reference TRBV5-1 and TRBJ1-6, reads KAGVTQTPRYLIKTRGQQVTLSCSPISGHRSVSWYQQTPGQGLQFLFEYFSETQRNKGNFPGRFSGRQFSNSRSEMNVSTLELGDSALYLCASSLTQDRNSPLHFGNGTRLTVT.

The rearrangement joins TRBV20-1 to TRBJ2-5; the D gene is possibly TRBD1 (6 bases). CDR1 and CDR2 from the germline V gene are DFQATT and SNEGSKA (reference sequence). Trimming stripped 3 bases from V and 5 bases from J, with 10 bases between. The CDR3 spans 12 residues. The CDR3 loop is CSASGQWETQYF. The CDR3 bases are TGCAGTGCTAGCGGACAGTGGGAGACCCAGTACTTC.

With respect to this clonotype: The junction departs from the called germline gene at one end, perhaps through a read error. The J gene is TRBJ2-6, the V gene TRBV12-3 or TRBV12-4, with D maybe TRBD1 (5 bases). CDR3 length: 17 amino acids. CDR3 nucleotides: TGTGCCAGCAGTTTAGGCCCACAGATCTCTGGGGCCAACGTCCTGACTTTT. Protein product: CASSLGPQISGANVLTF.

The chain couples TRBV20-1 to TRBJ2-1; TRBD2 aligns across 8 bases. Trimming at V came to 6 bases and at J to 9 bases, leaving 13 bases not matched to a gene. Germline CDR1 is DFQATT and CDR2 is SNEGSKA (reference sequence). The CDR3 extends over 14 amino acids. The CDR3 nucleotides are TGCAGTGCGGAGCCGGGACTAGGGCGGGGTGAGCAGTTCTTC. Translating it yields CSAEPGLGRGEQFF.

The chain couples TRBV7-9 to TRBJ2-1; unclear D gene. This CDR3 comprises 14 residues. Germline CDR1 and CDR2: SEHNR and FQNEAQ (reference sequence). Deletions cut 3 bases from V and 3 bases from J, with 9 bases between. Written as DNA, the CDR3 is TGTGCCAGCAGCTTGGGTCCAGGCTACAATGAGCAGTTCTTC. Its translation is CASSLGPGYNEQFF. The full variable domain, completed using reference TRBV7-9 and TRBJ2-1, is DTGVSQNPRHKITKRGQNVTFRCDPISEHNRLYWYRQTLGQGPEFLTYFQNEAQLEKSRLLSDRFSAERPKGSFSTLEIQRTEQGDSAMYLCASSLGPGYNEQFFGPGTRLTVL.

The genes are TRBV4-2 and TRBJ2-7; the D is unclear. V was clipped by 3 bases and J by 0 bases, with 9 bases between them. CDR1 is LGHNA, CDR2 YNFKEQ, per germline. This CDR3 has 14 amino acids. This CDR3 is CASSQRLNSYEQYF. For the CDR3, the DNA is TGTGCCAGCAGCCAGCGTCTCAACTCCTACGAGCAGTACTTC.

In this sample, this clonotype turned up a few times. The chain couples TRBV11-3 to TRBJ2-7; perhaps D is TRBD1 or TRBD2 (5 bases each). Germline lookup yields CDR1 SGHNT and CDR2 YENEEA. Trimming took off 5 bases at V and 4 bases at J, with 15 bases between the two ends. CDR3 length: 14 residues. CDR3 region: CASSPQGEGYEQYF. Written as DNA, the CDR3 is TGTGCCAGCAGCCCCCAGGGAGAGGGTTACGAGCAGTACTTC.

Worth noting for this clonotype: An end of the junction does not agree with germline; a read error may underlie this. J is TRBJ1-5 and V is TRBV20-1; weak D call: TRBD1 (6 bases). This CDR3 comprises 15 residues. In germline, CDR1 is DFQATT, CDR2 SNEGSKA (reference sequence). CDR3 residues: CSAVQGGGSNQPQHF. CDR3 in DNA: TGCAGTGCTGTACAGGGTGGGGGTAGCAATCAGCCACAGCATTTT.

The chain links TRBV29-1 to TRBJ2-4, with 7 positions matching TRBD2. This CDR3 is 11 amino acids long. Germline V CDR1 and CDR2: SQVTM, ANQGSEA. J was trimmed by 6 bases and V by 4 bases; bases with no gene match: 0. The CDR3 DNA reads TGCAGCGTTGGCGGGGGAAACATTCAGTACTTC. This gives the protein CSVGGGNIQYF.

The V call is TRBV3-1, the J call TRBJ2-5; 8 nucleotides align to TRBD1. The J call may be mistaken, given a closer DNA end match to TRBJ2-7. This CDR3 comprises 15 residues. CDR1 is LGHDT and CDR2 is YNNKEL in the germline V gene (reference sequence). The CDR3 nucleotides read TGTGCCAGCAGCCGACCGGGACAGGTTTACTACGAGCAGTACTTC. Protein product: CASSRPGQVYYEQYF.

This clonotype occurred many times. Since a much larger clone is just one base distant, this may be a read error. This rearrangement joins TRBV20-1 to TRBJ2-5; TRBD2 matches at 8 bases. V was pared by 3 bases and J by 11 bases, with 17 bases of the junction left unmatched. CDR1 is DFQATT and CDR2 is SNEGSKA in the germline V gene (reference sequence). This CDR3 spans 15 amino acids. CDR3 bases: TGCAGTGCTAGGGTTATAGCGGGACCTAACAATGAGCAGTACTTC. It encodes CSARVIAGPNNEQYF.

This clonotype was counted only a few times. The CDR3 spells CASRRGNQPQHF. Written as DNA, the CDR3 is TGTGCCAGCAGAAGAGGCAATCAGCCCCAGCATTTT. The chain uses TRBV6-1 and TRBJ1-5, with D unresolved. V was shortened by 6 bases and J by 2 bases, with 5 bases between the two germline ends. The CDR3 length is 12 residues. Germline V lookup: CDR1 MNHNS, CDR2 SASEGT.

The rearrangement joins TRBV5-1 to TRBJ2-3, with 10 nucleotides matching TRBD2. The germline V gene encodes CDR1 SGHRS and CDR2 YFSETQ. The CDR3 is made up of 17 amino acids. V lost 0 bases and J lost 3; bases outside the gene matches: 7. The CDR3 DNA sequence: TGCGCCAGCAGCTTGGCCCTAACTAGCGGGGCGACAGATACGCAGTATTTT. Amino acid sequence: CASSLALTSGATDTQYF.

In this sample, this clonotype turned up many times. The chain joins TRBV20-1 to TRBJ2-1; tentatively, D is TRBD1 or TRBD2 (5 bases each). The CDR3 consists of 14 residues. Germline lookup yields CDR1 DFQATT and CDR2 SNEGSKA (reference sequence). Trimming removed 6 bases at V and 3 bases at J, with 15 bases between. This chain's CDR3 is CSAPRPGGYNEQFF. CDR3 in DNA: TGCAGTGCCCCTCGGCCTGGGGGCTACAATGAGCAGTTCTTC.

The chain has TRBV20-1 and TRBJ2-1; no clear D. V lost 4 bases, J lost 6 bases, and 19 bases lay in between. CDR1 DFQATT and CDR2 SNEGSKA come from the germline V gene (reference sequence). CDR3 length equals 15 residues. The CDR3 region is CSANDRWGSLNEQFF. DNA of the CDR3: TGCAGTGCTAATGACCGTTGGGGTTCGCTCAATGAGCAGTTCTTC.

CDR3 nucleotides: TGTGCCAGCAGCCAAGATTCCCCGACTAGAAAAGCGCAGTACTTC. Translated: CASSQDSPTRKAQYF. The V gene is TRBV4-2, the J gene TRBJ2-7; perhaps TRBD2 as D (6 bases). CDR1 and CDR2 from the germline V gene are LGHNA and YNFKEQ. The length of the CDR3 is 15 residues. V was trimmed by 0 bases and J by 9 bases, leaving 18 bases between them.

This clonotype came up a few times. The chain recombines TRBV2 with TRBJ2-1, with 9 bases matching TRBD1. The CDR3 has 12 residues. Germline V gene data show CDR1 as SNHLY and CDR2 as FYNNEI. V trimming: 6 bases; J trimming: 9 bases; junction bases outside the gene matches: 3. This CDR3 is CASRTGGPEQFF. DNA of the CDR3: TGTGCCAGCAGAACAGGGGGCCCTGAGCAGTTCTTC.

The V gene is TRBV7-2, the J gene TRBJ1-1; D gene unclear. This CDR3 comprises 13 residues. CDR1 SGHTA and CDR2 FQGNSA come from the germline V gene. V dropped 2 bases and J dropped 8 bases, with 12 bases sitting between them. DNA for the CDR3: TGTGCCAGCAGCTTATCTGGTCATCCCGAAGCTTTCTTT. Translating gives CASSLSGHPEAFF.

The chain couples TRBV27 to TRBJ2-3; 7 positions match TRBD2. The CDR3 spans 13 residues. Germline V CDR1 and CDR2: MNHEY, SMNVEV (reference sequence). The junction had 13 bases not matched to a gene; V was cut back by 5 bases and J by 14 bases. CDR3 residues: CASSPYHRGSWYF. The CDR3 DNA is TGTGCCAGCAGTCCCTACCATCGCGGGAGTTGGTATTTT.

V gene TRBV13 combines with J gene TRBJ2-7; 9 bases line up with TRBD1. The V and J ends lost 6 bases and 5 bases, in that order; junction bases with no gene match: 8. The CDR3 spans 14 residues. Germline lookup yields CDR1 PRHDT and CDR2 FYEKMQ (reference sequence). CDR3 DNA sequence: TGTGCCAGCAGTTCCGGGACAGGGTTACACGAGCAGTACTTC. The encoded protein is CASSSGTGLHEQYF.

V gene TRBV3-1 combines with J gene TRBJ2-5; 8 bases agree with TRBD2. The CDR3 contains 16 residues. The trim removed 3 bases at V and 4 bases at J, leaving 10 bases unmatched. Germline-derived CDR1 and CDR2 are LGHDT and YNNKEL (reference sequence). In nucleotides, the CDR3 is TGTGCCAGCAGCCACGGAAGCGGGGGACGACCAGAGACCCAGTACTTC. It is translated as CASSHGSGGRPETQYF.

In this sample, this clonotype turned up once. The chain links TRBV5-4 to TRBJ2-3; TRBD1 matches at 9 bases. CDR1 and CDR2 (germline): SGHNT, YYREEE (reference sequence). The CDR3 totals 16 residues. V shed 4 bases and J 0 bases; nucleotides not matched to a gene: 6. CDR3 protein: CASSPPGQGSTDTQYF. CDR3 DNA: TGTGCCAGCAGCCCTCCGGGACAGGGAAGCACAGATACGCAGTATTTT.

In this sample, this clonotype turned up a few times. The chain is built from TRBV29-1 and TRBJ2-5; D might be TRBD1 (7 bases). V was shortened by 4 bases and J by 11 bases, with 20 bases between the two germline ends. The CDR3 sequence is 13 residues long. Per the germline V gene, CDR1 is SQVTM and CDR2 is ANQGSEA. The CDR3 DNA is TGCAGCGTTGTTGAAGGGGGCGGGGATGAGCAGTACTTC. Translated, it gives CSVVEGGGDEQYF.